Detailed here is one T cell receptor (beta chain). The table came from immunoSEQ multiplex PCR; TCRdb's copy has only in-frame clones and leaves some out. The sample consists of 130,000 or so clones, about 90% of them appearing once. The sample is drawn from a study of T cell responses to AZD1222 COVID-19 vaccine. The CDR3 extends over 12 amino acids. V gave up 6 bases and J gave up 7 bases, with 11 bases separating them. CDR1 is MDHEN, CDR2 SYDVKM, per germline. This chain connects TRBV28 to TRBJ2-3; D gene uncertain. The sequenced sample was peripheral blood, obtained 28 days after the second dose of the MenACWY control vaccine. The receptor's source is an adult who received the MenACWY meningococcal vaccine as a control. The CDR3 DNA sequence: TGTGCCAGCAGCCTCGAACCTCATACGCAGTATTTT. It specifies CASSLEPHTQYF.